These 2 T cell receptor beta chains were all obtained from the same sample, sequenced in a study of T cells in Graves' hyperthyroidism and ophthalmopathy. RNA transcripts yielded amplified TCR beta CDR3 regions. Primed by the HTBI set, a first-round RT-PCR was run on the TCR CDR3. Each CDR3 protein gets one entry after TCRdb re-called the multiplex PCR reads with MiXCR. Among fewer than 750,000 distinct CDR3 sequences, 46% were seen once, and the ten largest hold about 8.3%. Sequenced material: peripheral blood or thyroid tissue (not recorded which). The receptors were gathered from a woman aged 18-29 years with Graves' hyperthyroidism.

The rearrangement uses TRBV25-1 and TRBJ1-2, with 10 bases aligning to TRBD1. Germline V CDR1 and CDR2: MGHDK, SYGVNS. The CDR3 covers 12 residues. CDR3: CARSGTGEDYTF. CDR3 DNA sequence: TGTGCTAGGAGTGGGACAGGGGAAGACTACACCTTC.

In this sample, this clonotype turned up many times. The chain recombines TRBV2 with TRBJ1-2; TRBD1 matches 9 bases. There are 14 residues in the CDR3. Germline V gene lookup returns CDR1 SNHLY and CDR2 FYNNEI. The junction had 7 bases not matched to a gene; V was cut back by 6 bases and J by 5 bases. The CDR3, as DNA: TGTGCCAGCAGAGCCGGGACAGGGAGATATGGCTACACCTTC. The encoded protein is CASRAGTGRYGYTF.